This T cell receptor (beta chain) comes out of a study of CD8 T cells in Susac syndrome. About 0.45 to 1 ug RNA was reverse transcribed with random hexamers. TCRdb re-analysed the immunoSEQ multiplex PCR reads in MiXCR, keeping a single row per CDR3 protein. This table has 150,000 to 200,000 distinct CDR3 sequences, roughly 95% appearing once. The V and J ends lost 5 bases and 16 bases, in that order; junction bases with no gene match: 5. The CDR3 contains 10 residues. From germline, CDR1 is SEHNR and CDR2 FQNEAQ (reference sequence). This chain connects TRBV7-9 to TRBJ2-1, with 7 bases identical to TRBD1. This sequence was found in a human donor with multiple sclerosis. Sequenced sample: CD4+ T cells from PBMCs. The CDR3 coding sequence is TGTGCCAGCAGCATGGGACAGTTTTTCTTC. It is translated as CASSMGQFFF. The complete variable domain, with remaining parts taken from reference TRBV7-9 and TRBJ2-1, reads DTGVSQNPRHKITKRGQNVTFRCDPISEHNRLYWYRQTLGQGPEFLTYFQNEAQLEKSRLLSDRFSAERPKGSFSTLEIQRTEQGDSAMYLCASSMGQFFFGPGTRLTVL.